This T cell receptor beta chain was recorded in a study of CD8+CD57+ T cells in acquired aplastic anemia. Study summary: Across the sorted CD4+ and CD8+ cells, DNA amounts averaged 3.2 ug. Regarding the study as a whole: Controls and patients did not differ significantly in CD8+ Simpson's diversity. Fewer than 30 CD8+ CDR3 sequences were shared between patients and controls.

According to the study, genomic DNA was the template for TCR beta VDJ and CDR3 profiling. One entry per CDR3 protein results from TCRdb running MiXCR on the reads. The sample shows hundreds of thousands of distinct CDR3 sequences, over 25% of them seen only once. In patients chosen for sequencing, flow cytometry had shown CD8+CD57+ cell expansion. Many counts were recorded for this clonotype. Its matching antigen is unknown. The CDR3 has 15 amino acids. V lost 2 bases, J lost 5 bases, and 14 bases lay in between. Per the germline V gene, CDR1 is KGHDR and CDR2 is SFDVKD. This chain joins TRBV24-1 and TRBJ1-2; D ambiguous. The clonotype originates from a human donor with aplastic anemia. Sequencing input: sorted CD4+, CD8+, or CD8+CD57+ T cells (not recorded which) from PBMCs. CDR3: CATSDSPSSYYGYTF. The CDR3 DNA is TGTGCCACCAGTGATTCACCGTCGAGCTATTATGGCTACACCTTC.